Listed below are T cell receptor beta chains from one sample, sequenced in a study of CD8+CD57+ T cells in acquired aplastic anemia. TCRdb re-called the reads through MiXCR, storing one row per CDR3 protein. The sample comprises some 64,000 distinct CDR3 sequences, around 55% of which are singletons, and 2% to 3% rests with the top ten. Sequenced sample: sorted CD4+, CD8+, or CD8+CD57+ T cells (not recorded which) from PBMCs. The receptors come from a human donor in good health, serving as a control. CDR3s include the opening cysteine and the closing phenylalanine or tryptophan.

cdr3_aa: CAINKQGAKRYEQYF
v_call: TRBV10-3
j_call: TRBJ2-7

cdr3_aa: CATEIKTGNSDEQYF
v_call: TRBV15
j_call: TRBJ2-7

cdr3_aa: CSVGTGAGYGYTF
v_call: TRBV29-1
j_call: TRBJ1-2

cdr3_aa: CATKNGQGWETGELFF
v_call: TRBV15
j_call: TRBJ2-2

cdr3_aa: CASSVGLDGPVSNEQFF
v_call: TRBV9
j_call: TRBJ2-1

cdr3_aa: CATLGEQYF
v_call: TRBV24-1
j_call: TRBJ2-7

cdr3_aa: CASSFAGAGETQYF
v_call: TRBV7-7
j_call: TRBJ2-5

cdr3_aa: CATSSPRRTPQETQYF
v_call: TRBV15
j_call: TRBJ2-5

cdr3_aa: CSASPAGGSTDTQYF
v_call: TRBV20-1
j_call: TRBJ2-3

cdr3_aa: CASNGGESYEQYF
v_call: TRBV9
j_call: TRBJ2-7

cdr3_aa: CSARHGRWDTEAFF
v_call: TRBV20-1
j_call: TRBJ1-1

cdr3_aa: CASSYVGESSPLHF
v_call: TRBV28
j_call: TRBJ1-6

cdr3_aa: CRVERDGTTNEKLFF
v_call: TRBV29-1
j_call: TRBJ1-4

cdr3_aa: CASSGGQGGWETQYF
v_call: TRBV2
j_call: TRBJ2-5

cdr3_aa: CASSLMGDSLNSPLHF
v_call: TRBV5-4
j_call: TRBJ1-6

cdr3_aa: CATSREAGVGGEQYF
v_call: TRBV15
j_call: TRBJ2-7

cdr3_aa: CASGLHSNQPQHF
v_call: TRBV6-1
j_call: TRBJ1-5

cdr3_aa: CASSSSGIYYGYTF
v_call: TRBV27
j_call: TRBJ1-2

cdr3_aa: CAIHVSSGGTNTGELFF
v_call: TRBV10-3
j_call: TRBJ2-2

cdr3_aa: CATSREGAGQGIRNEQFF
v_call: TRBV15
j_call: TRBJ2-1

cdr3_aa: CATSVAGTGFHEQYF
v_call: TRBV24-1
j_call: TRBJ2-7

cdr3_aa: CASSQVDAYEQYF
v_call: TRBV7-6
j_call: TRBJ2-7

cdr3_aa: CASSLTYSGASTDTQYF
v_call: TRBV11-2
j_call: TRBJ2-3

cdr3_aa: CASSELPTYGYTF
v_call: TRBV25-1
j_call: TRBJ1-2

cdr3_aa: CASSLSPPSYEQYF
v_call: TRBV11-3
j_call: TRBJ2-7

cdr3_aa: CASSQGSSYEQYF
v_call: TRBV9
j_call: TRBJ2-7

cdr3_aa: CASSLGRGETQYF
v_call: TRBV11-3
j_call: TRBJ2-5

cdr3_aa: CASSIGARDTEAFF
v_call: TRBV19
j_call: TRBJ1-1

cdr3_aa: CSAAGGSPTYEQYF
v_call: TRBV29-1
j_call: TRBJ2-7

cdr3_aa: CASSYSTYEQYF
v_call: TRBV6-5
j_call: TRBJ2-7

cdr3_aa: CSVAPGTGRRGYTF
v_call: TRBV29-1
j_call: TRBJ1-2

cdr3_aa: CASRGDGTQYF
v_call: TRBV2
j_call: TRBJ2-3

cdr3_aa: CATSSRSEDTDTQYF
v_call: TRBV24-1
j_call: TRBJ2-3

cdr3_aa: CASSHRGGQIDTDTQYF
v_call: TRBV11-2
j_call: TRBJ2-3

cdr3_aa: CASSSRPLGQANSPLHF
v_call: TRBV19
j_call: TRBJ1-6

cdr3_aa: CSADTELTTEAFF
v_call: TRBV20-1
j_call: TRBJ1-1

cdr3_aa: CAISPTTSSLEQGSIYEQYF
v_call: TRBV10-3
j_call: TRBJ2-7

cdr3_aa: CASSLMETGYGYTF
v_call: TRBV7-9
j_call: TRBJ1-2

cdr3_aa: CASTTRTGAGNTIYF
v_call: TRBV7-8
j_call: TRBJ1-3

cdr3_aa: CASNLGDSPHHF
v_call: TRBV7-7
j_call: TRBJ1-6

cdr3_aa: CASSPPYQETQYF
v_call: TRBV27
j_call: TRBJ2-5

cdr3_aa: CASRHGQTYTDTQYF
v_call: TRBV6-1
j_call: TRBJ2-3

cdr3_aa: CASSLHLGETQYF
v_call: TRBV19
j_call: TRBJ2-5

cdr3_aa: CASSWDRVNSPLHF
v_call: TRBV13
j_call: TRBJ1-6

cdr3_aa: CASAGTDNSPLHF
v_call: TRBV10-2
j_call: TRBJ1-6

cdr3_aa: CASSTPGKDTQYF
v_call: TRBV19
j_call: TRBJ2-3